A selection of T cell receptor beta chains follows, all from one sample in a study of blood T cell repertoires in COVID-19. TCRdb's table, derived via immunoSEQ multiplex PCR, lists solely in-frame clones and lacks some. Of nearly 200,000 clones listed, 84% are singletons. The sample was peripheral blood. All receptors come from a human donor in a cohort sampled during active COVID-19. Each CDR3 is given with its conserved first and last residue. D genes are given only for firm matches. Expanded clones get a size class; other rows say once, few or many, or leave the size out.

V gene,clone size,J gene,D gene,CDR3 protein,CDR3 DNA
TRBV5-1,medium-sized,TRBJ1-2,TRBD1,CASRVRTGADLYGYTF,TGCGCCAGCAGGGTTCGGACAGGGGCGGACCTCTATGGCTACACCTTC
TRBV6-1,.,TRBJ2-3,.,CASSEARGLLTGTDTQYF,TGTGCCAGCAGTGAAGCAAGGGGCCTTCTGACAGGCACAGATACGCAGTATTTT
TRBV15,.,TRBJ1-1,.,CATSRGPGLEAFF,TGTGCCACCAGCAGAGGTCCAGGCCTTGAAGCTTTCTTT
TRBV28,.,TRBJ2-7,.,CASSFVGGEQYF,TGTGCCAGCAGCTTCGTCGGCGGCGAGCAGTACTTC
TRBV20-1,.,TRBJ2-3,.,CSASGAGNTDTQYF,TGCAGTGCTAGTGGGGCGGGAAACACAGATACGCAGTATTTT
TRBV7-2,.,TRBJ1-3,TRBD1,CASSLDRGPGNTIYF,TGTGCCAGCAGCTTAGACAGGGGGCCAGGAAACACCATATATTTT
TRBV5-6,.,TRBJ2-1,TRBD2,CASSFLASGGWDEQFF,TGTGCCAGCAGCTTTCTGGCTAGCGGGGGGTGGGATGAGCAGTTCTTC
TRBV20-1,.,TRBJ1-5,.,CSASRGSNQPQHF,TGCAGTGCTAGTAGGGGTAGCAATCAGCCCCAGCATTTT
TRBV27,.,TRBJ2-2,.,CASSGRAPSNTGELFF,TGTGCCAGCAGTGGGCGGGCTCCCAGTAACACCGGGGAGCTGTTTTTT
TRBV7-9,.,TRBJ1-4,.,CASSLTGRKLFF,TGTGCCAGCAGCTTAACTGGGAGAAAACTGTTTTTT
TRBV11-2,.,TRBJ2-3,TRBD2,CASSKAPGTSGGVADTQYF,TGTGCCAGCAGCAAGGCCCCCGGGACTAGCGGGGGGGTTGCAGATACGCAGTATTTT
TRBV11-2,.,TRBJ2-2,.,CASSWAGYGHLNTGELFF,TGTGCCAGCTCTTGGGCGGGGTACGGCCACCTGAACACCGGGGAGCTGTTTTTT